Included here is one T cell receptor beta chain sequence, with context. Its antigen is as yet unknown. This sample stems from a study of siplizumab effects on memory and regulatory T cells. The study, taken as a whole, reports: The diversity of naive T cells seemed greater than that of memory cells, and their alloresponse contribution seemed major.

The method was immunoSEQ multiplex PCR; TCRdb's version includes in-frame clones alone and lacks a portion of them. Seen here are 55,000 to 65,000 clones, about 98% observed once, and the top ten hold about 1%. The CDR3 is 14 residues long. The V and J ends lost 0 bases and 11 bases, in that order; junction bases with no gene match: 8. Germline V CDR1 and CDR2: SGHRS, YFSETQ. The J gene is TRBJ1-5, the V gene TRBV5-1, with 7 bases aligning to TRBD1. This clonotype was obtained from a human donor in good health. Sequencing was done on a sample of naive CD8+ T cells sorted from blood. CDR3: CASSLGDSTGTQHF. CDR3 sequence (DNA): TGCGCCAGCAGCTTGGGGGACAGTACGGGGACCCAGCATTTT.